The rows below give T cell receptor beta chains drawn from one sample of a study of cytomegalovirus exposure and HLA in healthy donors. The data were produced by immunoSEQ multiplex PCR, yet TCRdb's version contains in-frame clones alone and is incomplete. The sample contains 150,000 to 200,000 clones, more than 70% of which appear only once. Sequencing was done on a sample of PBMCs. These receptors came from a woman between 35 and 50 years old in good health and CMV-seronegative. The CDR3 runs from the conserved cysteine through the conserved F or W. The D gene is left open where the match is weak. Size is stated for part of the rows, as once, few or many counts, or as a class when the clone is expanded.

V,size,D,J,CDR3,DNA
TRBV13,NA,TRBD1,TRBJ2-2,CASSTQTGTGELFF,TGTGCCAGCAGCACCCAGACAGGGACCGGGGAGCTGTTTTTT
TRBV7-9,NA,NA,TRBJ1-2,CASSSDLWGYGYTF,TGTGCCAGCAGCTCGGACTTATGGGGCTATGGCTACACCTTC
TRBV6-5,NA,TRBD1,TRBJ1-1,CASSYSMTGGSTEAFF,TGTGCCAGCAGTTACTCGATGACAGGGGGTTCAACTGAAGCTTTCTTT
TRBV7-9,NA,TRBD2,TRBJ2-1,CSSSSNPLAGGPRNEQFF,TGTTCCAGCAGCTCAAATCCCCTAGCGGGAGGGCCCAGGAATGAGCAGTTCTTC
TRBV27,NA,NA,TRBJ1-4,CASQRGTDLRSGEKLFF,TGTGCCTCTCAAAGGGGGACGGATCTTCGCAGTGGAGAAAAACTGTTTTTT
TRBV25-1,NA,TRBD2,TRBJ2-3,CASTGASGYTDTQYF,TGTGCCAGCACAGGGGCTAGCGGGTACACAGATACGCAGTATTTT
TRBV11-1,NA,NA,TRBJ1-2,CASSLGGNYGYTF,TGTGCCAGCAGCTTAGGAGGGAACTATGGCTACACCTTC
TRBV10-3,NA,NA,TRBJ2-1,CAISRQADGNEQFF,TGTGCCATCAGCCGCCAAGCTGATGGCAATGAGCAGTTCTTC
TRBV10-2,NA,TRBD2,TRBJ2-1,CASSDSRTSRRDEQFF,TGCGCCAGCAGTGACTCTCGGACTAGTAGGAGGGATGAGCAGTTCTTC
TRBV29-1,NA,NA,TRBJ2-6,CSVQGTGANVLTF,TGCAGCGTTCAGGGAACTGGGGCCAACGTCCTGACTTTC
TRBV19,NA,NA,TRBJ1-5,CASSILQGGQPQHF,TGTGCCAGTAGTATTCTACAGGGCGGGCAGCCCCAGCATTTT
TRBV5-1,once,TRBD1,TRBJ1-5,CASSQTGGKNQPQHF,TGCGCCAGCAGCCAGACAGGGGGAAAAAATCAGCCCCAGCATTTT
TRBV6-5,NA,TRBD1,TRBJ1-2,CASSYSRGRGYTF,TGTGCCAGCAGTTACTCCAGGGGGCGAGGCTACACCTTC
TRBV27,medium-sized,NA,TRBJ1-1,CASRGQTLNTEAFF,TGTGCCAGCCGCGGACAGACCCTGAACACTGAAGCTTTCTTT
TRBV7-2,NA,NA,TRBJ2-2,CASSLVAPNTGELFF,TGTGCCAGCAGCTTAGTAGCGCCGAACACCGGGGAGCTGTTTTTT
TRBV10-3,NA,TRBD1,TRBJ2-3,CAIRSGTGEDTQYF,TGTGCCATCAGGTCCGGGACAGGGGAAGATACGCAGTATTTT
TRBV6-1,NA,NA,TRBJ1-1,CASREAVLVEAFF,TGTGCCAGCAGAGAGGCAGTTCTTGTTGAAGCTTTCTTT
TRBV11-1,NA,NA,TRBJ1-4,CASSFSGQHNEKLFF,TGTGCCAGCAGCTTTTCTGGACAGCACAATGAAAAACTGTTTTTT
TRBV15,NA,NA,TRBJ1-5,CATSRDQGNGQPQHF,TGTGCCACCAGCAGAGATCAGGGAAACGGGCAGCCCCAGCATTTT
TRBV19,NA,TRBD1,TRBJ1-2,CASTRTGGNYGYTF,TGTGCCAGTACCCGGACAGGAGGTAACTATGGCTACACCTTC
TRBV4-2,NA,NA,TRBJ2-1,CASSQDKHEQFF,TGTGCCAGCAGCCAAGATAAGCACGAGCAGTTCTTC
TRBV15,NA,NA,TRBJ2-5,CATSRVRETQYF,TGTGCCACCAGCCGAGTCAGAGAGACCCAGTACTTC
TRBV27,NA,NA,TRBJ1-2,CASSHGGQVNYGYTF,TGTGCCAGCAGCCACGGGGGTCAAGTGAACTATGGCTACACCTTC
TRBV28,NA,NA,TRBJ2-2,CASSPYTGELFF,TGTGCCAGCAGTCCGTACACCGGGGAGCTGTTTTTT
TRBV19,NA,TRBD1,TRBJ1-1,CASSTYRTGKTEAFF,TGTGCCAGTAGTACCTATCGGACAGGGAAAACTGAAGCTTTCTTT
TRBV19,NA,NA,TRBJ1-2,CASTLGDNRAGYTF,TGTGCCAGTACCCTCGGCGATAACAGGGCTGGCTACACCTTC
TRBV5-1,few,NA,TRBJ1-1,CASSLGPGANTEAFF,TGCGCCAGCAGCTTGGGACCAGGGGCGAACACTGAAGCTTTCTTT
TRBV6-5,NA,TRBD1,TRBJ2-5,CASSPGTGIVETQYF,TGTGCCAGCAGCCCCGGGACAGGGATTGTAGAGACCCAGTACTTC
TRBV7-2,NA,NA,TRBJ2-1,CASSLRGYAHVSHEQFF,TGTGCCAGCAGCCTAAGAGGGTACGCCCACGTTTCCCATGAGCAGTTCTTC
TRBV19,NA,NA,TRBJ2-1,CASSMSPGRIDEQFF,TGTGCCAGTAGTATGTCCCCAGGGAGGATCGATGAGCAGTTCTTC
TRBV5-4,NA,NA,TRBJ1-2,CASSLALQNLYGYTF,TGTGCCAGCAGCTTGGCTTTACAGAACCTCTATGGCTACACCTTC
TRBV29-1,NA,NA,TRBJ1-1,CSVDQANTEAFF,TGCAGCGTTGATCAGGCCAACACTGAAGCTTTCTTT